These 21 T cell receptor beta chains were sequenced from one sample in a study of cytomegalovirus exposure and HLA in healthy donors (dated by TCRdb to about 2017). The method was the immunoSEQ multiplex PCR assay. The multiplex PCR relied on a mix of 60 forward primers for TCR Vbeta segments and 13 reverse primers for TCR Jbeta segments. TCRdb retrieved this table from immuneACCESS and kept in-frame rearrangements only. Not all clones are present; in checked studies, unresolved V genes account for under half, and no reason is known for the remainder. The table for this sample lists some 100,000 clones; approximately 81% of them were counted only once. The leading ten clones occupy approximately 14% of the sample. The source material was PBMCs. The receptors were gathered from a male donor in good health and CMV-seropositive.

The rearrangement uses TRBV10-3 and TRBJ2-5; TRBD1 aligns across 8 bases. CDR1 and CDR2 (germline): ENHRY, SYGVKD. This CDR3 is built from 14 residues. J was trimmed by 5 bases and V by 2 bases; bases with no gene match: 4. The CDR3 nucleotides read TGTGCCATCAGTGAGAGCAGGGGGCAGGAGACCCAGTACTTC. As protein: CAISESRGQETQYF.

J is TRBJ1-2 and V is TRBV5-1, with TRBD1 matching 9 bases. From germline, CDR1 is SGHRS and CDR2 YFSETQ. CDR3 length equals 15 residues. The junction had 8 bases not matched to a gene; V was cut back by 4 bases and J by 4 bases. The DNA of the CDR3 is TGCGCCAGCAGCGTTTCGGGACAGGGCGGCTATGGCTACACCTTC. Its translation is CASSVSGQGGYGYTF. Looking up the rest from reference TRBV5-1 and TRBJ1-2 gives the full variable domain: KAGVTQTPRYLIKTRGQQVTLSCSPISGHRSVSWYQQTPGQGLQFLFEYFSETQRNKGNFPGRFSGRQFSNSRSEMNVSTLELGDSALYLCASSVSGQGGYGYTFGSGTRLTVV.

The chain recombines TRBV7-9 with TRBJ1-5; possible D gene TRBD1, 5 bases. V lost 10 bases and J lost 0, with 25 bases in between. CDR1 is SEHNR, CDR2 FQNEAQ, per germline (reference sequence). The CDR3 is 18 residues long. This CDR3 is CATPIGGSQRFSNQPQHF. CDR3 bases: TGTGCCACCCCCATTGGGGGGTCACAGCGATTTAGCAATCAGCCCCAGCATTTT.

This chain connects TRBV30 to TRBJ1-2; D call uncertain. Germline CDR1 GTSNPN, CDR2 SVGIG (reference sequence). This CDR3 comprises 12 residues. With 4 bases removed from V and 2 bases from J, the gap between germline ends came to 8 bases. The CDR3 here is CAWNGGNYGYTF. The DNA for the CDR3 is TGTGCCTGGAACGGCGGGAACTATGGCTACACCTTC.

The chain recombines TRBV30 with TRBJ1-6, with D perhaps TRBD1 (5 bases). This CDR3 region has 14 residues. V was clipped by 4 bases and J by 6 bases, with 13 bases between them. CDR1 GTSNPN and CDR2 SVGIG come from the germline V gene (reference sequence). CDR3 nucleotide sequence: TGTGCCTGGAAAGACAGACCGTTTAATTCACCCCTCCACTTT. Amino acid sequence: CAWKDRPFNSPLHF.

This clone showed up just once. The chain joins TRBV7-8 to TRBJ1-3; 8 positions match TRBD1. There are 17 residues in the CDR3. V was pared by 2 bases and J by 1 base, with 7 bases of the junction left unmatched. Germline V gives CDR1 SGHVS, CDR2 FQNEAQ. The CDR3 nucleotides are TGTGCCAGCAGCTTATTCCAGGGGGCAGTATCTGGAAACACCATATATTTT. As protein: CASSLFQGAVSGNTIYF.

The gene calls are TRBV15 and TRBJ2-2, with 9 bases aligning to TRBD1. This CDR3 comprises 15 residues. Germline loops: CDR1 LNHNV, CDR2 YYDKDF (reference sequence). Trimming at V came to 5 bases and at J to 6 bases, leaving 7 bases not matched to a gene. The CDR3 protein is CATSAGTGWAGELFF. The DNA of the CDR3 is TGTGCCACCAGCGCGGGGACAGGGTGGGCCGGGGAGCTGTTTTTT.

V is TRBV4-1 and J is TRBJ2-7, with TRBD1 matching 7 bases. The CDR3 length is 13 residues. The V and J ends lost 3 bases and 3 bases, in that order; junction bases with no gene match: 2. The V gene's germline CDR1 is MGHRA and CDR2 YSYEKL. In DNA, the CDR3 is TGCGCCAGCAGCCAGTACAGGGGCTACGAGCAGTACTTC. Encoded protein: CASSQYRGYEQYF.

The rearrangement uses TRBV7-2 and TRBJ1-5, with 7 bases that match TRBD1. V shed 5 bases and J 1 base; nucleotides not matched to a gene: 11. Per germline, CDR1 SGHTA and CDR2 FQGNSA. The CDR3 length is 17 residues. CDR3 in DNA: TGTGCCAGCAGCAAGCCACAAGGGGGCGCGAGCAATCAGCCCCAGCATTTT. It yields the protein CASSKPQGGASNQPQHF.

This chain joins TRBV5-4 and TRBJ1-4, with TRBD1 matching over 7 bases. V dropped 0 bases and J dropped 8; count of bases not matched to a gene: 1. CDR3 length: 13 residues. The V gene's germline CDR1 is SGHNT and CDR2 YYREEE (reference sequence). This CDR3 is CASSLGDSEKLFF. Written as DNA, the CDR3 is TGTGCCAGCAGCTTGGGGGACAGCGAAAAACTGTTTTTT. Supplemented by reference TRBV5-4 and TRBJ1-4, the full variable domain reads ETGVTQSPTHLIKTRGQQVTLRCSSQSGHNTVSWYQQALGQGPQFIFQYYREEENGRGNFPPRFSGLQFPNYSSELNVNALELDDSALYLCASSLGDSEKLFFGSGTQLSVL.

In this sample, this clone turned up once. This chain joins TRBV11-2 and TRBJ1-5; a weak D match, TRBD1 (6 bases). CDR1 and CDR2 (germline): SGHAT, FQNNGV. Between the trimmed V and J ends, which lost 11 bases and 5 bases, there was a span of 28 bases. The CDR3 totals 17 residues. The CDR3 nucleotides are TGTGCCTGTTCAAGGGGGGAGGGCAGCCTAGGCCATCAGCCCCAGCATTTT. The encoded protein is CACSRGEGSLGHQPQHF.

The rearrangement uses TRBV27 and TRBJ2-7; 7 nucleotides line up with TRBD1. After removal of 6 bases from V and 5 bases from J, the junction contained 7 bases not matched to a gene. Germline V gene lookup returns CDR1 MNHEY and CDR2 SMNVEV (reference sequence). This CDR3 is built from 13 residues. CDR3 DNA sequence: TGTGCCAGCAGCCAAACAACAGGGGACGAGCAGTACTTC. It encodes CASSQTTGDEQYF.

This sequence joins TRBV11-2 and TRBJ2-5, with unresolved D. Germline V lookup: CDR1 SGHAT, CDR2 FQNNGV. CDR3 size: 13 residues. Trimming took 5 bases from V and 4 from J, leaving 11 bases between them. Here the CDR3 reads CASSAEVVETQYF. The CDR3 DNA sequence: TGTGCCAGCAGCGCAGAGGTTGTAGAGACCCAGTACTTC.

This chain connects TRBV7-2 to TRBJ2-7; 7 bases align to TRBD2. Germline CDR1 SGHTA, CDR2 FQGNSA. The trim removed 2 bases at V and 1 base at J, leaving 8 bases unmatched. The CDR3 is 16 amino acids. CDR3 in amino acids: CASSLPGEGLSYEQYF. The CDR3 bases are TGTGCCAGCAGCTTACCCGGGGAGGGTTTGTCCTACGAGCAGTACTTC.

CDR3 residues: CASRSTGPNQPQHF. CDR3 nucleotide sequence: TGTGCCAGCAGGTCGACAGGGCCCAATCAGCCCCAGCATTTT. The genes are TRBV7-8 and TRBJ1-5, with TRBD1 matching over 7 bases. The V segment lost 6 bases and the J segment 3 bases; nucleotides outside the gene matches: 5. CDR1 and CDR2 (germline): SGHVS, FQNEAQ. The CDR3 totals 14 residues.

This clone came up once. V and J are TRBV7-2 and TRBJ2-7; weak D call: TRBD2 (7 bases). Looked up from germline, CDR1 is SGHTA and CDR2 is FQGNSA. V was pared by 7 bases and J by 0 bases, with 19 bases between. This CDR3 is 16 amino acids long. The CDR3 is CASTPRGAGLSYEQYF. The CDR3 DNA sequence: TGTGCCAGCACCCCCCGGGGGGCAGGGCTCTCCTACGAGCAGTACTTC.

The chain is built from TRBV28 and TRBJ2-7; 8 bases align to TRBD2. Germline V gene lookup returns CDR1 MDHEN and CDR2 SYDVKM. This CDR3 is 14 amino acids long. Written as DNA, the CDR3 is TGTGCGAGCCTCGGGGGGGGTGATCTCTACGAGCAGTACTTC. Translation: CASLGGGDLYEQYF. The full variable domain, with the rest looked up from reference TRBV28 and TRBJ2-7, is DVKVTQSSRYLVKRTGEKVFLECVQDMDHENMFWYRQDPGLGLRLIYFSYDVKMKEKGDIPEGYSVSREKKERFSLILESASTNQTSMYLCASLGGGDLYEQYFGPGTRLTVT.

The chain is built from TRBV7-9 and TRBJ2-3, with TRBD2 matching over 9 bases. Per the germline V gene, CDR1 is SEHNR and CDR2 is FQNEAQ (reference sequence). The V gene end was trimmed by 5 bases and the J gene end by 6 bases; junction bases not matched to a gene: 6. This CDR3 has 14 amino acids. This chain's CDR3 is CASSHAGGPDTQYF. DNA for the CDR3: TGTGCCAGCAGCCACGCGGGGGGGCCCGATACGCAGTATTTT.

The chain carries TRBV6-6 and TRBJ2-7; possibly TRBD1 for D (6 bases). V lost 4 bases and J lost 0, with 13 bases in between. Germline assignment: CDR1 MNHNY and CDR2 SVGAGI (reference sequence). CDR3 size: 15 residues. The CDR3 sequence is CASSSGTLSSYEQYF. The CDR3 DNA reads TGTGCCAGCAGTTCCGGGACACTCAGCTCCTACGAGCAGTACTTC.

The chain employs TRBV5-4 and TRBJ2-5; possibly TRBD2 for D (6 bases). V was clipped by 3 bases and J by 0 bases, with 18 bases between them. CDR1 SGHNT and CDR2 YYREEE come from the germline V gene (reference sequence). CDR3 length: 17 residues. For the CDR3, the DNA is TGTGCCAGCAGCTCCGCCGGGCGGCGGGGTGACCAAGAGACCCAGTACTTC. Translated: CASSSAGRRGDQETQYF.

This chain joins TRBV28 and TRBJ1-3; D is undetermined. This CDR3 spans 12 amino acids. V was cut by 6 bases and J by 3 bases, with 6 bases left in between. From germline, CDR1 is MDHEN and CDR2 SYDVKM. The CDR3 loop reads CASRLRGNTIYF. CDR3 coding DNA: TGTGCCAGCAGGCTGCGTGGAAACACCATATATTTT.